What follows describes a single T cell receptor (beta chain). Antigen unknown. The sample comes from a study of neoadjuvant anti-PD-1 for oral cavity cancer. Findings and caveats of the study: Higher pretreatment blood Treg/Th17 ratios correlated with higher pretreatment blood and lower post-treatment tumor TCRbeta clonality.

The assay was immunoSEQ multiplex PCR, and TCRdb's table has in-frame clones only and misses some. The data show 60,000 to 75,000 clones, approximately 79% seen once. The CDR3 spans 14 residues. Trimming cost V 4 bases and J 11 bases, with 15 bases left between them. In germline, CDR1 is MNHNS, CDR2 SASEGT. This chain links TRBV6-1 with TRBJ1-6, with D possibly matching TRBD1 (5 bases). The material was PBMCs, obtained before nivolumab (anti-PD-1) treatment. The clonotype was recovered from a person between 35 and 79 years old with oral cavity squamous cell carcinoma. For the CDR3, the DNA is TGTGCCAGCAGTGTGGGGACGGGATTAGCACCCCTCCACTTT. This gives the protein CASSVGTGLAPLHF.